This is a list of T cell receptor beta chains from one sample in a study of post-analysis software for immune sequencing data. TCRdb processed the PCR reads anew with MiXCR; each CDR3 protein has one entry. This sample yields about 200,000 distinct CDR3 sequences, of which 29% are seen a single time; 3.4% belongs to the top ten. The sample consisted of blood. These receptors originate from a girl aged 2 to 17 with multiple sclerosis. Each CDR3 is given with its conserved first and last residue. The D gene is left open where the match is weak. Size is omitted from some rows. Given values are once, few, many or a class for expanded clones.

j_call | d_call | v_call | clone_size | cdr3_aa | cdr3_nt
TRBJ2-7 | NA | TRBV10-3 | many | CAISEGDNYEQYF | TGTGCCATCAGTGAGGGTGACAACTACGAGCAGTACTTC
TRBJ2-3 | TRBD1 | TRBV29-1 | many | CSVEGARGDTQYF | TGCAGCGTTGAAGGGGCCAGGGGGGATACGCAGTATTTT
TRBJ2-5 | NA | TRBV14 | few | CASSHIGAQTQYF | TGTGCCAGCAGCCATATAGGGGCCCAGACCCAGTACTTC
TRBJ2-5 | TRBD1 | TRBV5-1 | few | CASSPGGIEVGETQYF | TGCGCCAGCAGCCCAGGGGGTATAGAGGTCGGGGAGACCCAGTACTTC
TRBJ1-1 | NA | TRBV6-2/TRBV6-3 | few | CASSYEIGVTDTEAFF | TGTGCCAGCAGTTACGAAATCGGGGTAACGGACACTGAAGCTTTCTTT
TRBJ2-5 | TRBD2 | TRBV5-1 | few | CASRLPHRTSAGGETQYF | TGCGCCAGCAGATTACCCCACCGGACTAGCGCAGGCGGGGAGACCCAGTACTTC
TRBJ2-5 | TRBD2 | TRBV28 | few | CASSSGTSGRWKTQYF | TGTGCCAGCAGTTCGGGGACTAGCGGGAGGTGGAAGACCCAGTACTTC
TRBJ1-1 | NA | TRBV25-1 | few | CASSESLGEHTEAFF | TGTGCCAGCAGTGAATCCCTTGGGGAGCACACTGAAGCTTTCTTT
TRBJ2-3 | TRBD2 | TRBV7-3 | NA | CASSLNPSGERPWDTQYF | TGTGCCAGCAGCTTAAACCCTAGCGGGGAGCGGCCATGGGATACGCAGTATTTT
TRBJ1-2 | NA | TRBV24-1 | many | CATSDYKDGYTF | TGTGCCACCAGTGATTACAAGGATGGCTACACCTTC
TRBJ2-7 | TRBD2 | TRBV20-1 | many | CSAPPISGGDSSYEQYF | TGCAGTGCCCCCCCGATTAGCGGGGGGGACAGCTCCTACGAGCAGTACTTC
TRBJ2-7 | NA | TRBV28 | many | CASKTKQRYEQYF | TGTGCCAGCAAGACGAAGCAGCGCTACGAGCAGTACTTC
TRBJ2-5 | NA | TRBV5-1 | NA | CASSLARSSYEHYF | TGCGCCAGCAGCTTGGCCAGGTCATCCTACGAGCACTACTTC